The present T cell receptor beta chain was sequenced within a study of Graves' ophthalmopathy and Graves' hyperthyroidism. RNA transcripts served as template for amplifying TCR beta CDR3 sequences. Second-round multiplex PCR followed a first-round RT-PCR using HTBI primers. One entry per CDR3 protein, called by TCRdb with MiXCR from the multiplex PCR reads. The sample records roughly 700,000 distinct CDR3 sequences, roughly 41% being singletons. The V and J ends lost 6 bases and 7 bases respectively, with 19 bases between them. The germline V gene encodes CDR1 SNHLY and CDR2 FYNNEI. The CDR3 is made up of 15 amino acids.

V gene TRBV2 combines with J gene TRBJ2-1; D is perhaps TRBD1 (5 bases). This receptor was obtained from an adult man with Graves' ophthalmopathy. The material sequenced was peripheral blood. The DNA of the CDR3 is TGTGCCAGCAGAGACTCACGATCTAAGGGGAATGAGCAGTTCTTC. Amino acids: CASRDSRSKGNEQFF.